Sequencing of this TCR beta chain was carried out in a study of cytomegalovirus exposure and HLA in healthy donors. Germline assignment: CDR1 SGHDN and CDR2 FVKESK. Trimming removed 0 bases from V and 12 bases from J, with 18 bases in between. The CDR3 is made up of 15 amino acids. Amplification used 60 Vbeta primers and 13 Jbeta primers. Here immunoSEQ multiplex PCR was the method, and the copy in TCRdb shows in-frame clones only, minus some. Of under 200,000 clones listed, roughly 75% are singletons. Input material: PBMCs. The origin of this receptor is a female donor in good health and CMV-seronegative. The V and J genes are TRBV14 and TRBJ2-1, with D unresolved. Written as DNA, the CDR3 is TGTGCCAGCAGCCAAGATAGAACAGCACAATCTCGGCAGTTCTTC. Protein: CASSQDRTAQSRQFF.